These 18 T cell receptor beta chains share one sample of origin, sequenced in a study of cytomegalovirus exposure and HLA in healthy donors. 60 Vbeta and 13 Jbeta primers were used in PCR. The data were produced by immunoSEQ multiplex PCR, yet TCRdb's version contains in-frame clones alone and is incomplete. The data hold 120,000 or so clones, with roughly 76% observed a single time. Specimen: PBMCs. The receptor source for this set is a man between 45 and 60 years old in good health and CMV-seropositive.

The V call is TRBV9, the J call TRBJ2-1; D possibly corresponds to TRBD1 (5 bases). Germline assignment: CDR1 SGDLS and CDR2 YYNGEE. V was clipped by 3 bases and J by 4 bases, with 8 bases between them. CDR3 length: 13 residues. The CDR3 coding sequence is TGTGCCAGCAGCGCCGACAGATACAATGAGCAGTTCTTC. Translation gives CASSADRYNEQFF.

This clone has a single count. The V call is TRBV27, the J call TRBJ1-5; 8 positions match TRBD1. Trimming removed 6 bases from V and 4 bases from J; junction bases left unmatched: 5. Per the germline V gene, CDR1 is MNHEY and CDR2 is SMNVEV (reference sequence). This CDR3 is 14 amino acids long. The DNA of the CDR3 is TGTGCCAGCAGGGGTACAGGGGGGAATCAGCCCCAGCATTTT. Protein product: CASRGTGGNQPQHF.

The CDR3 region is CASSPFRDSLYEQYF. Here the CDR3 DNA reads TGTGCCAGCAGCCCATTCCGGGACAGCCTTTACGAGCAGTACTTC. The chain joins TRBV7-9 to TRBJ2-7; TRBD1 aligns across 7 bases. CDR3 length equals 15 residues. J was trimmed by 4 bases and V by 5 bases; bases with no gene match: 11. The germline V gene has CDR1 SEHNR and CDR2 FQNEAQ (reference sequence).

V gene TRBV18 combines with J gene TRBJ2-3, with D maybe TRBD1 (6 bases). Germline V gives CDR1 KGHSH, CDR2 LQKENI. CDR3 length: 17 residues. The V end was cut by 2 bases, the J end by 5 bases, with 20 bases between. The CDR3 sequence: CASSPGGTGSSGDTQYF. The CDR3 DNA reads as TGTGCCAGCTCACCAGGCGGTACAGGGTCGTCCGGAGATACGCAGTATTTT. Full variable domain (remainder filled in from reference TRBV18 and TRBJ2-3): NAGVMQNPRHLVRRRGQEARLRCSPMKGHSHVYWYRQLPEEGLKFMVYLQKENIIDESGMPKERFSAEFPKEGPSILRIQQVVRGDSAAYFCASSPGGTGSSGDTQYFGPGTRLTVL.

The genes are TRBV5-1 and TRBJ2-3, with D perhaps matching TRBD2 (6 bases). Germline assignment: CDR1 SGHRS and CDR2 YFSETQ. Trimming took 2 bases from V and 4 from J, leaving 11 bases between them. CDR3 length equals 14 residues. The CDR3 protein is CASSFSGGPDTQYF. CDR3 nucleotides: TGCGCCAGCAGCTTCTCCGGGGGTCCAGATACGCAGTATTTT. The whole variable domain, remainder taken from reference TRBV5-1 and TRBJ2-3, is KAGVTQTPRYLIKTRGQQVTLSCSPISGHRSVSWYQQTPGQGLQFLFEYFSETQRNKGNFPGRFSGRQFSNSRSEMNVSTLELGDSALYLCASSFSGGPDTQYFGPGTRLTVL.

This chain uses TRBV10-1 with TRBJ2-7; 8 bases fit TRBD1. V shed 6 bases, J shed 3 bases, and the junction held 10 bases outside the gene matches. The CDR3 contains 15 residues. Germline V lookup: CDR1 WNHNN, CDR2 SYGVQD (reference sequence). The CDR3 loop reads CASRAGQGEIYEQYF. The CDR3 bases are TGCGCCAGCAGGGCCGGACAGGGAGAGATCTACGAGCAGTACTTC.

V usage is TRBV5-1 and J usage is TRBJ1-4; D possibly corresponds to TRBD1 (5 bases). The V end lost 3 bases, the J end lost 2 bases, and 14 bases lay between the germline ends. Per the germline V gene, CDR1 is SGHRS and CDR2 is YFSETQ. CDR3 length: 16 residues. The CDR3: CASSSQGMGTNEKLFF. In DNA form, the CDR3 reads TGCGCCAGCAGCTCGCAGGGAATGGGCACTAATGAAAAACTGTTTTTT.

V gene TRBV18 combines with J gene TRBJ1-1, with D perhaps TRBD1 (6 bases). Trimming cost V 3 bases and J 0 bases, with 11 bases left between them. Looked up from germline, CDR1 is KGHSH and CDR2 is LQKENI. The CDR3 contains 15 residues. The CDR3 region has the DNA TGTGCCAGCTCACCGGACAGCTACATGAACACTGAAGCTTTCTTT. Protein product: CASSPDSYMNTEAFF.

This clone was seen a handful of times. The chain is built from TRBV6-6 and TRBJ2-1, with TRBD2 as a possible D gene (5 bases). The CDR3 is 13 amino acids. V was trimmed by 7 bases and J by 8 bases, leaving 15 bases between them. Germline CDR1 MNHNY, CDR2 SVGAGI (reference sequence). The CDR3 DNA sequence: TGTGCCAGCACCCGGGAACCCACCGATGAGCAGTTCTTC. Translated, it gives CASTREPTDEQFF.

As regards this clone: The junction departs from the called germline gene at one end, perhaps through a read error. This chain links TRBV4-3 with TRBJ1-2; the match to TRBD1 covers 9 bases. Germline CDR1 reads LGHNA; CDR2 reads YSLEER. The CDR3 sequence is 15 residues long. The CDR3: CASRQDRDRVYGYTF. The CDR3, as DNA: TGCGCCAGCAGACAAGACCGGGACAGGGTATATGGCTACACCTTC.

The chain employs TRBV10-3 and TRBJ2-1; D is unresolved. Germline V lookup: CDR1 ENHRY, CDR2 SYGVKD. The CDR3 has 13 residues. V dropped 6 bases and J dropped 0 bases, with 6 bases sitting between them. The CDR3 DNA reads TGTGCCATCAGGTCTAGCTCCTACAATGAGCAGTTCTTC. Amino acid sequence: CAIRSSSYNEQFF.

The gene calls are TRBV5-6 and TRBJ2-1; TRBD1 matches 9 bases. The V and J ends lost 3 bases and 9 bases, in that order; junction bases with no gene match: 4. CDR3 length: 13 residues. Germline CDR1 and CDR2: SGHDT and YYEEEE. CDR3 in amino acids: CASSWTGEREQFF. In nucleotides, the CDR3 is TGTGCCAGCAGCTGGACAGGGGAGCGTGAGCAGTTCTTC. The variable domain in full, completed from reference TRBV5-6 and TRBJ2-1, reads DAGVTQSPTHLIKTRGQQVTLRCSPKSGHDTVSWYQQALGQGPQFIFQYYEEEERQRGNFPDRFSGHQFPNYSSELNVNALLLGDSALYLCASSWTGEREQFFGPGTRLTVL.

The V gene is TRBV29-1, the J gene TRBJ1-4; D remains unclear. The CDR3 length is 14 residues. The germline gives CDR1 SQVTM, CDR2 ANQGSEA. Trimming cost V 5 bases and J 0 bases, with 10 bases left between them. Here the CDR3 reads CSVSHSPTNEKLFF. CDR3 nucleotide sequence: TGCAGCGTTTCCCACAGTCCAACTAATGAAAAACTGTTTTTT.

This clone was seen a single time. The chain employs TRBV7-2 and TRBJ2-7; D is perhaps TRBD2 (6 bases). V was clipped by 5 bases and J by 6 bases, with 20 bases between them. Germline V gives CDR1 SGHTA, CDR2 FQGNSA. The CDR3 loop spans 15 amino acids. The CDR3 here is CASSLTGVGWGEQYF. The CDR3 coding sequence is TGTGCCAGCAGCCTAACGGGGGTGGGGTGGGGCGAGCAGTACTTC. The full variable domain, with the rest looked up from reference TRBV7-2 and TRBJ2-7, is GAGVSQSPSNKVTEKGKDVELRCDPISGHTALYWYRQSLGQGLEFLIYFQGNSAPDKSGLPSDRFSAERTGGSVSTLTIQRTQQEDSAVYLCASSLTGVGWGEQYFGPGTRLTVT.

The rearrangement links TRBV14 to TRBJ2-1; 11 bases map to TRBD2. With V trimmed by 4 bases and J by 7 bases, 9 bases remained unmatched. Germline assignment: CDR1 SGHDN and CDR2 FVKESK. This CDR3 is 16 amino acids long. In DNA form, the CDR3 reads TGTGCCAGCAGCCGTTTTTGGTCTAGCGGGAGGAATGAGCAGTTCTTC. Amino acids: CASSRFWSSGRNEQFF.

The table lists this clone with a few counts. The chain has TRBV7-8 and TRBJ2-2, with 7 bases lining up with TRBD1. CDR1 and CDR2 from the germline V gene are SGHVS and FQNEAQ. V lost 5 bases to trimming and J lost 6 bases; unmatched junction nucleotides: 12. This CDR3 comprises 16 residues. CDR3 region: CASSLRPQGRAGELFF. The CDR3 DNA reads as TGTGCCAGCAGCCTCAGACCACAGGGGCGCGCCGGGGAGCTGTTTTTT.

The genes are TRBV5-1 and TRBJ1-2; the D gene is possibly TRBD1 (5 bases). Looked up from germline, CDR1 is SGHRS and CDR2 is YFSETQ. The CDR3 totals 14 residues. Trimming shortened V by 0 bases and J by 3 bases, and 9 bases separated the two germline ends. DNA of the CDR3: TGCGCCAGCAGCTTGGAACAGGCCCACTATGGCTACACCTTC. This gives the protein CASSLEQAHYGYTF. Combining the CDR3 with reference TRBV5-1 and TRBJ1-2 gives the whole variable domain KAGVTQTPRYLIKTRGQQVTLSCSPISGHRSVSWYQQTPGQGLQFLFEYFSETQRNKGNFPGRFSGRQFSNSRSEMNVSTLELGDSALYLCASSLEQAHYGYTFGSGTRLTVV.

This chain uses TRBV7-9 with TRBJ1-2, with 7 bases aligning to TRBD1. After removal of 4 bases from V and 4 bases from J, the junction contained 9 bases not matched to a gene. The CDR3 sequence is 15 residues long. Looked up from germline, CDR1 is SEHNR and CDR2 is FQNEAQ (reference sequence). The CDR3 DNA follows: TGTGCCAGCAGCTCGAAAGGGGGCGCGGTCTATGGCTACACCTTC. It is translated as CASSSKGGAVYGYTF. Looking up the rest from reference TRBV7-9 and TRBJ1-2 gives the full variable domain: DTGVSQNPRHKITKRGQNVTFRCDPISEHNRLYWYRQTLGQGPEFLTYFQNEAQLEKSRLLSDRFSAERPKGSFSTLEIQRTEQGDSAMYLCASSSKGGAVYGYTFGSGTRLTVV.